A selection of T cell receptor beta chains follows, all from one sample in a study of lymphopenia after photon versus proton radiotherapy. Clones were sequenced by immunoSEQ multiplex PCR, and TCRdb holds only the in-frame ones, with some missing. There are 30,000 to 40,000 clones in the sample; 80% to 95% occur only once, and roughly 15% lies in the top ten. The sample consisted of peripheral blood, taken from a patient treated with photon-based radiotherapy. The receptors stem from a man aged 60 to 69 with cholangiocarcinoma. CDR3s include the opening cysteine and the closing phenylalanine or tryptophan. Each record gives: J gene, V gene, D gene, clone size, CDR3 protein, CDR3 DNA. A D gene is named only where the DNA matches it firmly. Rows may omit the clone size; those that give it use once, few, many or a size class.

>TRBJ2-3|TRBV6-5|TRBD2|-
CASKPSGGDTQYF
TGTGCCAGCAAACCTAGCGGGGGGGATACGCAGTATTTT
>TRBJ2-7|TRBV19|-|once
CASNYEQYF
TGTGCCAGTAACTACGAGCAGTACTTC
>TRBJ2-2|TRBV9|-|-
CASGPGGYTGELFF
TGTGCCAGCGGGCCCGGAGGGTACACCGGGGAGCTGTTTTTT
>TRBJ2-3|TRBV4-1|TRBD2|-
CASSHSAGDDTQYF
TGCGCCAGCAGCCATAGCGCGGGAGACGATACGCAGTATTTT
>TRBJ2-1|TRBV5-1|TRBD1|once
CASSLGQGIYNEQFF
TGCGCCAGCAGCCTAGGACAGGGGATCTACAATGAGCAGTTCTTC
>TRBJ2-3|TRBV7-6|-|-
CASSSGGGSTDTQYF
TGTGCCAGCAGCTCCGGAGGCGGGAGCACAGATACGCAGTATTTT
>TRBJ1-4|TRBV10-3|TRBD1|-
CAISQDRTGGKLFF
TGTGCCATCAGCCAGGACCGGACAGGGGGGAAACTGTTTTTT
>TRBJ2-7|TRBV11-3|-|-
CASSLGAGDTYEQYF
TGTGCCAGCAGCTTAGGGGCAGGGGATACCTACGAGCAGTACTTC
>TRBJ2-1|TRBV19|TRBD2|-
CASSIKRGGLADNEQFF
TGTGCCAGTAGTATAAAAAGGGGGGGACTAGCGGACAATGAGCAGTTCTTC
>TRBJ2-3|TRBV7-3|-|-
CASSRSTDTQYF
TGTGCCAGCAGCAGAAGCACAGATACGCAGTATTTT
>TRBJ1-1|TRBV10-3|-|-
CAISEDFRNTEAFF
TGTGCCATCAGTGAGGACTTTCGGAACACTGAAGCTTTCTTT
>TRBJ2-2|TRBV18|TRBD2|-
CASSPREGLGISGELFF
TGTGCCAGCTCACCAAGAGAGGGACTAGGGATCTCCGGGGAGCTGTTTTTT
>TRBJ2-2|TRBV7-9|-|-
CASSYLTNTGELFF
TGTGCCAGCAGCTATCTCACGAACACCGGGGAGCTGTTTTTT
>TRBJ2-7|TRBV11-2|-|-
CASRTTTGTNPGEQYF
TGTGCCAGCAGGACCACCACCGGGACCAACCCAGGCGAGCAGTACTTC
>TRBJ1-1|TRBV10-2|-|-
CASSMGWNTEAFF
TGCGCCAGCAGTATGGGGTGGAACACTGAAGCTTTCTTT
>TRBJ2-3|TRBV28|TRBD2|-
CASSWQTSGRQTDTQYF
TGTGCCAGCAGTTGGCAGACTAGCGGGAGGCAGACAGATACGCAGTATTTT
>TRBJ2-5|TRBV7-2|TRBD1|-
CASSLVGTGVETQYF
TGTGCCAGCAGCTTAGTGGGGACAGGGGTTGAGACCCAGTACTTC
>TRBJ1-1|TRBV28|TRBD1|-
CASSPGTANTEAFF
TGTGCCAGCAGTCCCGGGACAGCAAACACTGAAGCTTTCTTT
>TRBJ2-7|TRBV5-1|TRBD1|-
CASSLNTGVFYEQYF
TGCGCCAGCAGCTTGAATACAGGGGTTTTTTACGAGCAGTACTTC
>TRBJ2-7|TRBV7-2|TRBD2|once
CASSSSGRHEQYF
TGTGCCAGCAGCTCTAGCGGGAGACACGAGCAGTACTTC
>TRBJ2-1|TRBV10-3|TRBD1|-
CAINSPGQGLDEQFF
TGTGCCATCAATTCCCCGGGACAGGGGCTAGATGAGCAGTTCTTC
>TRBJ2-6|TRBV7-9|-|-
CASSPVATTRGGANVLTF
TGTGCCAGCAGCCCAGTGGCGACGACCCGTGGAGGGGCCAACGTCCTGACTTTC
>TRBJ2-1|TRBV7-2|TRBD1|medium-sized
CASSLVGGQGDFHEQFF
TGTGCCAGCAGCTTAGTTGGGGGACAGGGGGACTTCCATGAGCAGTTCTTC
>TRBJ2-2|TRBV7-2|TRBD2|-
CASSLVRLAGITGELFF
TGTGCCAGCAGCTTAGTCCGACTAGCGGGAATCACCGGGGAGCTGTTTTTT
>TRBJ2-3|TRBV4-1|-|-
CASSQEGTRTDTQYF
TGCGCCAGCAGCCAAGAGGGGACCCGCACAGATACGCAGTATTTT
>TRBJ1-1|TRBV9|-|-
CASSETPGNPNTEAFF
TGTGCCAGCAGCGAGACTCCAGGGAACCCGAACACTGAAGCTTTCTTT
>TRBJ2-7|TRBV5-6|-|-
CASSPVGGKGDEQYF
TGTGCCAGCAGCCCGGTCGGGGGAAAGGGGGACGAGCAGTACTTC
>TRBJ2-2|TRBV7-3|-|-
CASRGQNTGELFF
TGTGCCAGCAGAGGCCAGAACACCGGGGAGCTGTTTTTT
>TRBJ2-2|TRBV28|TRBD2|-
CASSLGGGAPTGELFF
TGTGCCAGCAGTTTAGGCGGGGGGGCCCCCACCGGGGAGCTGTTTTTT
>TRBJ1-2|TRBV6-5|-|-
CASILTGGRGYTF
TGTGCCAGCATCCTCACCGGGGGACGTGGCTACACCTTC
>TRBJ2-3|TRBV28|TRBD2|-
CASTIAGGWDTQYF
TGTGCCAGCACTATAGCGGGGGGTTGGGATACGCAGTATTTT
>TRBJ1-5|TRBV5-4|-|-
CASSSGTDVNQPQHF
TGTGCCAGCAGCTCCGGGACGGATGTCAATCAGCCCCAGCATTTT
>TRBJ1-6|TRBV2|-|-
CASNTGRDNSPLHF
TGTGCCAGCAACACAGGGCGTGATAATTCACCCCTCCACTTT
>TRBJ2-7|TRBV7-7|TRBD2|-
CASSLGEGRSYEQYF
TGTGCCAGCAGCTTAGGGGAGGGGCGATCGTACGAGCAGTACTTC
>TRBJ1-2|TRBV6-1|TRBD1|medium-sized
CASSETGATNYGYTF
TGTGCCAGCAGTGAGACAGGGGCGACTAACTATGGCTACACCTTC
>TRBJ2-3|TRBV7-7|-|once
CASSLRISGPDTQYF
TGTGCCAGCAGCTTAAGGATTTCGGGGCCAGATACGCAGTATTTT
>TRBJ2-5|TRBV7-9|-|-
CASSSPVTVIQETQYF
TGTGCCAGCAGCTCACCAGTGACAGTGATACAAGAGACCCAGTACTTC
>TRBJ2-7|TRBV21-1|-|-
CASSTQGGQGPEQYF
TGTGCCAGCAGCACCCAAGGAGGACAGGGTCCCGAGCAGTACTTC
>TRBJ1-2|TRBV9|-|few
CASSVGVGTNYGYTF
TGTGCCAGCAGCGTAGGCGTAGGCACTAACTATGGCTACACCTTC
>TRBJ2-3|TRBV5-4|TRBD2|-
CASSLEGLAGGTDTQYF
TGTGCCAGCAGCTTGGAGGGGCTAGCGGGCGGAACAGATACGCAGTATTTT
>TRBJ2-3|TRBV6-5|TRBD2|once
CASRSGLAGTDTQYF
TGTGCCAGCAGATCCGGACTAGCGGGAACAGATACGCAGTATTTT